This T cell receptor (beta chain) was identified during a study of cytomegalovirus exposure and HLA in healthy donors. The PCR employed 60 Vbeta primers together with 13 Jbeta primers. Method: immunoSEQ multiplex PCR; TCRdb's copy keeps in-frame clones and lacks some. This sample has 130,000 or so clones, with 65% to 80% found just once. The TCR was taken from a woman aged 18-29 years in good health and CMV-seronegative. Sequenced input: PBMCs.

CDR3 in amino acids: CAWSPGLAGNTIYF. The CDR3 DNA sequence: TGTGCCTGGAGCCCGGGGTTAGCTGGAAACACCATATATTTT. The V and J genes are TRBV30 and TRBJ1-3; D remains unclear. There are 14 residues in the CDR3. Germline V lookup: CDR1 GTSNPN, CDR2 SVGIG (reference sequence). V dropped 3 bases and J dropped 2 bases, with 11 bases sitting between them.